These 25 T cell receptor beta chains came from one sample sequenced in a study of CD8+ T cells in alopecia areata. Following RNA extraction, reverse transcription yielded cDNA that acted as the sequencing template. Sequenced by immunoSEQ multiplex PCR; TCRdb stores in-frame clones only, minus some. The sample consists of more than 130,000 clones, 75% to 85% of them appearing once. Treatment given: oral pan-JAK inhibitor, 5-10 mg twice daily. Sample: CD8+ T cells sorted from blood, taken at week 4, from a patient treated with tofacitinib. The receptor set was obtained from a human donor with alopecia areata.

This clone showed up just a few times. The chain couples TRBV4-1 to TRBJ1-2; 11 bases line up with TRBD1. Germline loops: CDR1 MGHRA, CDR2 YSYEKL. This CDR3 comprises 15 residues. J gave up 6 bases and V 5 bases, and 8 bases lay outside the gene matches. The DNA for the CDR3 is TGCGCCAGCAGCGCACGGACAGGGGGCCTGGATGGCTACACCTTC. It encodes CASSARTGGLDGYTF.

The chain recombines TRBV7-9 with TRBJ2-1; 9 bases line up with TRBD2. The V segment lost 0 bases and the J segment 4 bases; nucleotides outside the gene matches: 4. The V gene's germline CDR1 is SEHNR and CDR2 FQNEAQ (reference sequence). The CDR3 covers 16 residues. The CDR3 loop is CASSLARAGGYNEQFF. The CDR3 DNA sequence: TGTGCCAGCAGCTTAGCAAGAGCGGGGGGTTACAATGAGCAGTTCTTC.

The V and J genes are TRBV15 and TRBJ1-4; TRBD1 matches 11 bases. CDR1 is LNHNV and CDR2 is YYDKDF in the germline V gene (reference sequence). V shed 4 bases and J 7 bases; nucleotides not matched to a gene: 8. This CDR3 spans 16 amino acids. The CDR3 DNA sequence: TGTGCCACCAGCAACCGGGACAGGGGGGAAAGTGAAAAACTGTTTTTT. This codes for CATSNRDRGESEKLFF.

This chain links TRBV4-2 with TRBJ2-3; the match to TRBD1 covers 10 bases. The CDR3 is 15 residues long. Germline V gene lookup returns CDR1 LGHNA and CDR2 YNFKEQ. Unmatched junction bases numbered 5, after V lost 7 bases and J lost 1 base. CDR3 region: CASTYGTGGTDTQYF. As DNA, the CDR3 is TGTGCCAGCACCTACGGGACAGGGGGCACAGATACGCAGTATTTT.

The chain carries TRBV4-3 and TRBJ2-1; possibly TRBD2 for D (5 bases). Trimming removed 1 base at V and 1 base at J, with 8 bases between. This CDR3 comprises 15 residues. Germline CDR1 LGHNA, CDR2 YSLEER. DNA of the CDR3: TGCGCCAGCAGCCAAGTACTAGGATCCTACAATGAGCAGTTCTTC. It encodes CASSQVLGSYNEQFF.

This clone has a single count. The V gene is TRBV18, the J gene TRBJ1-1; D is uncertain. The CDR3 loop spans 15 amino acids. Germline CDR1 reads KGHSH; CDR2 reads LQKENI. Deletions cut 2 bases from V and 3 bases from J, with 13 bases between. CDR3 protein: CASSPRSGEDTEAFF. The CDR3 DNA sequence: TGTGCCAGCTCACCAAGGTCTGGGGAGGACACTGAAGCTTTCTTT.

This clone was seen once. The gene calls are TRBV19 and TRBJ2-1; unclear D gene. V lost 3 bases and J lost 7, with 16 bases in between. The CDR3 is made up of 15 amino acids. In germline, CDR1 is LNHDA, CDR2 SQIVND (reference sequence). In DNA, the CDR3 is TGTGCCAGTAGTATCTCGGCACACACAGTGAATGAGCAGTTCTTC. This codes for CASSISAHTVNEQFF.

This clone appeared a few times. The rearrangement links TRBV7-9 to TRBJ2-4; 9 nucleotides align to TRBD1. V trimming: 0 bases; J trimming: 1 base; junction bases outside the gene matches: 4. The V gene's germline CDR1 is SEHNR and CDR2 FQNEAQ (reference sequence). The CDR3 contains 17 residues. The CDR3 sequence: CASSLAGQGYAKNIQYF. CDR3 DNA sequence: TGTGCCAGCAGCTTAGCGGGACAGGGTTATGCCAAAAACATTCAGTACTTC.

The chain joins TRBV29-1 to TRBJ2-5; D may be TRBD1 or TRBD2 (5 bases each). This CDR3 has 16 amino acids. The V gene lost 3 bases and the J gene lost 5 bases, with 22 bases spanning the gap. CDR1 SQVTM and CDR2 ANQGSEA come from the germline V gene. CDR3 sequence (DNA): TGCAGCGTTGAGTTCGGGCAGGGTCTAACGGGGGAGACCCAGTACTTC. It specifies CSVEFGQGLTGETQYF.

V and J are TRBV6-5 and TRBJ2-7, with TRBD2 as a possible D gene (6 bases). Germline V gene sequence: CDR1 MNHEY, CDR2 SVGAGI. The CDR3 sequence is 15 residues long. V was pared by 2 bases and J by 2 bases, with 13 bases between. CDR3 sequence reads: CASSYGDSQAYEQYF. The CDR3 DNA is TGTGCCAGCAGTTACGGGGACTCGCAAGCCTACGAGCAGTACTTC.

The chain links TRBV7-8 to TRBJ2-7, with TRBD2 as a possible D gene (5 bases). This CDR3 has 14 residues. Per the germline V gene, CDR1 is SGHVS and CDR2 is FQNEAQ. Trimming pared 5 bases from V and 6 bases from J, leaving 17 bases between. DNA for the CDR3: TGTGCCAGCAGCCCCATGGACCGGGGTGGCGAGCAGTACTTC. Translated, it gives CASSPMDRGGEQYF.

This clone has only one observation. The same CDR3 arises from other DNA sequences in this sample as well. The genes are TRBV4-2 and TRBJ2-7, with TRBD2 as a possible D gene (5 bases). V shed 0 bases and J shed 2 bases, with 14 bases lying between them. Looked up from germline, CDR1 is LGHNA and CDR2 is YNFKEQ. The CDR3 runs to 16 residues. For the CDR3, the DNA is TGTGCCAGCAGCCAAGAGACCAGCGGTGCCCCCTACGAGCAGTACTTC. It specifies CASSQETSGAPYEQYF.

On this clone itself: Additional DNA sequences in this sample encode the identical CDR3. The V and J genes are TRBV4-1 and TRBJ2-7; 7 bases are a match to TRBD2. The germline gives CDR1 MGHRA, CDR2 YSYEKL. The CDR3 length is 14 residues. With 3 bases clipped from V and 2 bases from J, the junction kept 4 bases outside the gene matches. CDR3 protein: CASSQGRGAYEQYF. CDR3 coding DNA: TGCGCCAGCAGCCAGGGGAGGGGAGCCTACGAGCAGTACTTC.

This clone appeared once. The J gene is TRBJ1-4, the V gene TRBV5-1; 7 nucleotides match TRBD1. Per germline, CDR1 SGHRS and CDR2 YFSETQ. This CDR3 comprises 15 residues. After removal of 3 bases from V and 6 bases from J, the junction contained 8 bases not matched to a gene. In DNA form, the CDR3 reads TGCGCCAGCAGCTCCCACGGGACAGAAGATGAAAAACTGTTTTTT. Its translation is CASSSHGTEDEKLFF.

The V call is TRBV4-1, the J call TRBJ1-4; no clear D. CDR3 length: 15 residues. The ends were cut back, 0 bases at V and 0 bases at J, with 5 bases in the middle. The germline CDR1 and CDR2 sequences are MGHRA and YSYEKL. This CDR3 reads CASSQDRTTNEKLFF. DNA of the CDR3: TGCGCCAGCAGCCAAGACAGGACAACTAATGAAAAACTGTTTTTT.

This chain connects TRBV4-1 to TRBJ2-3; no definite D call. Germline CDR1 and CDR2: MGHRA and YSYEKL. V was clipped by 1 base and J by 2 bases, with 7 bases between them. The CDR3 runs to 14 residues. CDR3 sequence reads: CASSQVGVTDTQYF. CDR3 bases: TGCGCCAGCAGCCAAGTCGGAGTCACAGATACGCAGTATTTT.

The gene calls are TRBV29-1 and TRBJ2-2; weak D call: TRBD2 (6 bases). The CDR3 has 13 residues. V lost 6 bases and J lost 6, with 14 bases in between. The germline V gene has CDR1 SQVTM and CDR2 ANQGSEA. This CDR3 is CSVETRRAGELFF. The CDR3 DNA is TGCAGCGTGGAGACTAGACGGGCCGGGGAGCTGTTTTTT.

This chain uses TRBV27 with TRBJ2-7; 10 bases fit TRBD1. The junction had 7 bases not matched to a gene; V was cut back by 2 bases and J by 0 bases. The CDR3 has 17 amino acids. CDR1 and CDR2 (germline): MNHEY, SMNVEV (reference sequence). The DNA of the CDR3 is TGTGCCAGCAGTTTAAAGGGAGGGACAGGGGCCTCCTACGAGCAGTACTTC. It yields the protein CASSLKGGTGASYEQYF.

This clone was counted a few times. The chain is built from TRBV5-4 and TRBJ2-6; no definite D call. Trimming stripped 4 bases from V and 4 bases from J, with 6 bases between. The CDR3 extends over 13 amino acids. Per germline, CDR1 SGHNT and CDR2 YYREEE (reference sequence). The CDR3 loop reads CASSPAGANVLTF. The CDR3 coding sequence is TGTGCCAGCAGCCCGGCGGGGGCCAACGTCCTGACTTTC.

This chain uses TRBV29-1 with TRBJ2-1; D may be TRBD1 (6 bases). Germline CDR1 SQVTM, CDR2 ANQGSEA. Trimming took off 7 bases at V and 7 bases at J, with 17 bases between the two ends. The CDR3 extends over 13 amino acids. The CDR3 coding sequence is TGCAGCGCCCCAGGCACAGGGCCGAATGAGCAGTTCTTC. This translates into CSAPGTGPNEQFF.

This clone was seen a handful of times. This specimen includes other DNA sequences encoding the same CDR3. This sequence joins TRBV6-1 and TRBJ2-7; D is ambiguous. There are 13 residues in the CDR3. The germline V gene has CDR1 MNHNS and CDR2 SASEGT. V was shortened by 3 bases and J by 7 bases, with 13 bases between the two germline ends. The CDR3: CASSDRLNREQYF. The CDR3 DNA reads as TGTGCCAGCAGTGACAGACTGAATCGGGAGCAGTACTTC.

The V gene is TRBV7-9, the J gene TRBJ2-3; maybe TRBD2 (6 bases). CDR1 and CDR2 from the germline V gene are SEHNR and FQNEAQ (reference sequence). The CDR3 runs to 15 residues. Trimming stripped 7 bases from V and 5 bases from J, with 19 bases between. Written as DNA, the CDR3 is TGTGCCAGCACCGGGACTTCAAGTCGTATAGATACGCAGTATTTT. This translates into CASTGTSSRIDTQYF.

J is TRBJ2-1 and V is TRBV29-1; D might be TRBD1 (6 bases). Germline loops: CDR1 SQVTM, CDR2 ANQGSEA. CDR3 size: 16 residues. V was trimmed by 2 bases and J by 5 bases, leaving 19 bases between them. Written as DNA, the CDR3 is TGCAGCGTTGAATCCTTTTTTGGGACAAATGACAATGAGCAGTTCTTC. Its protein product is CSVESFFGTNDNEQFF.

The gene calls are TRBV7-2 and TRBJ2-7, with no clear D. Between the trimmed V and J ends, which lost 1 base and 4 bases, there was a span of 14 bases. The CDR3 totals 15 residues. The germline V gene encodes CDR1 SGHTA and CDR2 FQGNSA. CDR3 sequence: CASSLGLGSRYEQYF. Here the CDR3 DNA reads TGTGCCAGCAGCTTAGGTTTAGGGTCGAGGTACGAGCAGTACTTC.

The chain's CDR3 is CASSPVAGGTGELFF. Written as DNA, the CDR3 is TGTGCCAGCAGTCCGGTGGCAGGGGGCACCGGGGAGCTGTTTTTT. J is TRBJ2-2 and V is TRBV27; 7 nucleotides agree with TRBD1. V was pared by 5 bases and J by 4 bases, with 7 bases of the junction left unmatched. This CDR3 comprises 15 residues. CDR1 and CDR2 from the germline V gene are MNHEY and SMNVEV (reference sequence).